The 30 T cell receptor beta chains below were found in one sample sequenced in a study of CD8 T cells in Susac syndrome. When the RNA was reverse transcribed, random hexamers were used with an input of roughly 0.5 to 1 ug. A single record per CDR3 protein comes from TCRdb applying MiXCR to the immunoSEQ multiplex PCR reads. The data contain roughly 50,000 distinct CDR3 sequences, approximately 93% of them singletons. The specimen was CD8+ T cells from PBMCs. All receptors derive from a human donor in good health.

The chain uses TRBV20-1 and TRBJ2-7; D perhaps matches TRBD2 (5 bases). Germline V gene lookup returns CDR1 DFQATT and CDR2 SNEGSKA (reference sequence). The ends were cut back, 3 bases at V and 2 bases at J, with 11 bases in the middle. The CDR3 sequence is 13 residues long. CDR3 nucleotides: TGCAGTGCTAGGGCTCACGGGACCTACGAGCAGTACTTC. As protein: CSARAHGTYEQYF.

This clonotype was seen just once. The chain has TRBV6-1 and TRBJ1-5; D gene uncertain. Germline-derived CDR1 and CDR2 are MNHNS and SASEGT. This CDR3 has 13 amino acids. V dropped 1 base and J dropped 9 bases, with 10 bases sitting between them. CDR3 sequence (DNA): TGTGCCAGCAGTGAAGGGGAGTATGTGCCCCAGCATTTT. Its translation is CASSEGEYVPQHF.

The chain combines TRBV27 with TRBJ1-5; D gene unclear. V gave up 4 bases and J gave up 3 bases, with 7 bases separating them. Germline V CDR1 and CDR2: MNHEY, SMNVEV (reference sequence). The CDR3 totals 13 residues. CDR3 in amino acids: CASSWEVNQPQHF. DNA for the CDR3: TGTGCCAGCAGTTGGGAGGTCAATCAGCCCCAGCATTTT.

The genes are TRBV29-1 and TRBJ2-2; TRBD1 agrees at 9 bases. Germline V gene lookup returns CDR1 SQVTM and CDR2 ANQGSEA. This CDR3 spans 13 amino acids. V lost 5 bases, J lost 5 bases, and 3 bases stayed unmatched. Written as DNA, the CDR3 is TGCAGCGTTCGGGACAGGGATACCGGGGAGCTGTTTTTT. This codes for CSVRDRDTGELFF.

CDR3 in DNA: TGCGCCAGCAGCTTGGTTCTAGGAGCCTACAATGAGCAGTTCTTC. Translated, it gives CASSLVLGAYNEQFF. This sequence joins TRBV5-1 and TRBJ2-1; D unclear. Germline lookup yields CDR1 SGHRS and CDR2 YFSETQ. This CDR3 comprises 15 residues. V was trimmed by 0 bases and J by 2 bases, leaving 9 bases between them.

The CDR3 DNA reads TGCAGCGTTGAAGGCGGGGTAAACACCGGGGAGCTGTTTTTT. Translating it yields CSVEGGVNTGELFF. The chain uses TRBV29-1 and TRBJ2-2, with D possibly matching TRBD2 (6 bases). V gave up 1 base and J gave up 2 bases, with 8 bases separating them. Germline V gives CDR1 SQVTM, CDR2 ANQGSEA. The CDR3 runs 14 residues.

V is TRBV6-6 and J is TRBJ1-5; D gene ambiguous. CDR1 is MNHNY, CDR2 SVGAGI, per germline (reference sequence). V lost 7 bases and J 1 base, leaving 14 bases between the germline ends. There are 15 residues in the CDR3. The CDR3 DNA is TGTGCCAGCACCCTGGACCCTTGGAGCAATCAGCCCCAGCATTTT. This encodes CASTLDPWSNQPQHF.

This rearrangement joins TRBV7-9 to TRBJ2-7; 9 bases fit TRBD1. Germline V gene sequence: CDR1 SEHNR, CDR2 FQNEAQ (reference sequence). V was clipped by 4 bases and J by 2 bases; unmatched bases: 6. There are 15 residues in the CDR3. CDR3 residues: CASSSPGQGTYEQYF. The DNA for the CDR3 is TGTGCCAGCAGCTCTCCGGGACAGGGAACCTACGAGCAGTACTTC.

The chain is built from TRBV29-1 and TRBJ1-1; D not resolved. This CDR3 has 12 amino acids. V lost 4 bases to trimming and J lost 8 bases, with 14 bases between them. CDR1 is SQVTM, CDR2 ANQGSEA, per germline. In nucleotides, the CDR3 is TGCAGCGTTGTTGATAGCACGGCCGAAGCTTTCTTT. Translated: CSVVDSTAEAFF.

V and J are TRBV27 and TRBJ1-4, with D unresolved. CDR3 length: 13 amino acids. Trimming left V 3 bases short and J 7 bases short, with 9 bases between. Germline V gene sequence: CDR1 MNHEY, CDR2 SMNVEV (reference sequence). The CDR3 DNA reads TGTGCCAGCAGTTTGGGATGGAGTGAAAAACTGTTTTTT. Its protein product is CASSLGWSEKLFF.

The genes are TRBV5-6 and TRBJ2-7; 13 bases agree with TRBD2. The V segment lost 2 bases and the J segment 5 bases; nucleotides outside the gene matches: 4. Germline-derived CDR1 and CDR2 are SGHDT and YYEEEE. This CDR3 spans 15 amino acids. The CDR3 DNA is TGTGCCAGCAGCTTTGGACTAGCGGGAGTCGACGAGCAGTACTTC. It is translated as CASSFGLAGVDEQYF. The full variable domain, rest sourced from reference TRBV5-6 and TRBJ2-7, is DAGVTQSPTHLIKTRGQQVTLRCSPKSGHDTVSWYQQALGQGPQFIFQYYEEEERQRGNFPDRFSGHQFPNYSSELNVNALLLGDSALYLCASSFGLAGVDEQYFGPGTRLTVT.

This chain links TRBV29-1 with TRBJ1-2; D not certain. Deletions cut 2 bases from V and 1 base from J, with 8 bases between. CDR3 length: 13 residues. The germline V gene encodes CDR1 SQVTM and CDR2 ANQGSEA. CDR3 region: CSVERTDNYGYTF. The CDR3 DNA sequence: TGCAGCGTTGAAAGGACGGATAACTATGGCTACACCTTC.

The genes are TRBV6-2 or TRBV6-3 and TRBJ2-1; a possible D gene is TRBD2 (5 bases). CDR1 is MNHEY, CDR2 SVGEGT, per germline. The CDR3 spans 15 residues. The V gene lost 1 base and the J gene lost 0 bases, with 7 bases spanning the gap. The CDR3 sequence is CASSYYGNSYNEQFF. The DNA for the CDR3 is TGTGCCAGCAGTTACTACGGGAACTCCTACAATGAGCAGTTCTTC.

A single count supports this clonotype. The chain recombines TRBV5-1 with TRBJ2-1, with 13 positions matching TRBD2. Germline V CDR1 and CDR2: SGHRS, YFSETQ. V lost 2 bases to trimming and J lost 0 bases; unmatched junction nucleotides: 5. The CDR3 runs 18 residues. CDR3 DNA sequence: TGCGCCAGCAGCTTCTCGGGACTAGCGGGGAGCTCCTACAATGAGCAGTTCTTC. Its protein is CASSFSGLAGSSYNEQFF.

This clonotype was seen only a few times. The chain combines TRBV5-4 with TRBJ2-5; D not certain. This CDR3 spans 13 amino acids. Germline V gene data show CDR1 as SGHNT and CDR2 as YYREEE (reference sequence). Trimming took off 5 bases at V and 1 base at J, with 9 bases between the two ends. CDR3 bases: TGTGCCAGCAGTCGGTCCGGCCAAGAGACCCAGTACTTC. This sequence encodes CASSRSGQETQYF.

The J gene is TRBJ1-1, the V gene TRBV19; no clear D. Trimming took off 11 bases at V and 4 bases at J, with 17 bases between the two ends. Germline V CDR1 and CDR2: LNHDA, SQIVND (reference sequence). The CDR3 length is 13 residues. The CDR3 sequence is CASRGLLGTEAFF. CDR3 nucleotides: TGTGCCTCCCGAGGGCTACTCGGCACTGAAGCTTTCTTT.

The CDR3 is CATSAGGYNEQFF. CDR3 nucleotide sequence: TGTGCCACCAGCGCAGGAGGGTACAATGAGCAGTTCTTC. The J gene is TRBJ2-1, the V gene TRBV15, with a tentative D call TRBD2 (6 bases). This CDR3 contains 13 residues. Germline-derived CDR1 and CDR2 are LNHNV and YYDKDF (reference sequence). V lost 5 bases to trimming and J lost 4 bases, with 9 bases between them.

The chain recombines TRBV7-9 with TRBJ2-2; unclear D gene. Germline V gives CDR1 SEHNR, CDR2 FQNEAQ (reference sequence). V was shortened by 5 bases and J by 4 bases, with 2 bases between the two germline ends. The CDR3 runs to 11 residues. This CDR3 is CASSPTGELFF. The DNA for the CDR3 is TGTGCCAGCAGCCCCACCGGGGAGCTGTTTTTT.

V gene TRBV28 combines with J gene TRBJ1-3; 9 bases map to TRBD1. CDR3 size: 16 residues. With 5 bases clipped from V and 2 bases from J, the junction kept 7 bases outside the gene matches. Germline CDR1 and CDR2: MDHEN and SYDVKM. The CDR3 region has the DNA TGTGCCAGCAGTCCCCCCCGGACAGGGGCTGGAAACACCATATATTTT. Encoded protein: CASSPPRTGAGNTIYF.

V gene TRBV29-1 combines with J gene TRBJ2-7; 7 positions agree with TRBD1. V lost 4 bases and J lost 1; bases outside the gene matches: 1. This CDR3 spans 12 amino acids. Germline-derived CDR1 and CDR2 are SQVTM and ANQGSEA. The CDR3 bases are TGCAGCGTTGTGACAGGGTCCTACGAGCAGTACTTC. This encodes CSVVTGSYEQYF.

J is TRBJ2-7 and V is TRBV7-9; D not certain. The CDR3 is 13 amino acids. CDR1 SEHNR and CDR2 FQNEAQ come from the germline V gene (reference sequence). V lost 8 bases, J lost 0 bases, and 11 bases lay in between. The CDR3 nucleotides are TGTGCCAGCCGGTCAACAAGCTCCTACGAGCAGTACTTC. This translates into CASRSTSSYEQYF.

The CDR3 loop is CASSTASGSSYEQYF. For the CDR3, the DNA is TGTGCCAGCAGCACCGCCAGCGGGAGTTCCTACGAGCAGTACTTC. The rearrangement uses TRBV9 and TRBJ2-7; 8 bases fit TRBD2. The germline V gene encodes CDR1 SGDLS and CDR2 YYNGEE. The CDR3 spans 15 residues. Losses at the gene ends were 4 bases for V and 1 base for J; bases not matched to a gene: 7. Variable domain in full (rest from reference TRBV9 and TRBJ2-7): DSGVTQTPKHLITATGQRVTLRCSPRSGDLSVYWYQQSLDQGLQFLIQYYNGEERAKGNILERFSAQQFPDLHSELNLSSLELGDSALYFCASSTASGSSYEQYFGPGTRLTVT.

This chain joins TRBV19 and TRBJ2-7; D might be TRBD1 (5 bases). V was cut by 1 base and J by 5 bases, with 9 bases left in between. The germline V gene has CDR1 LNHDA and CDR2 SQIVND (reference sequence). The CDR3 totals 13 residues. As DNA, the CDR3 is TGTGCCAGTAGTATAGGGGGCTACGACGAGCAGTACTTC. It yields the protein CASSIGGYDEQYF.

The gene calls are TRBV28 and TRBJ2-2, with 8 bases lining up with TRBD1. The CDR3 sequence is 14 residues long. With V trimmed by 6 bases and J by 7 bases, 7 bases remained unmatched. From germline, CDR1 is MDHEN and CDR2 SYDVKM. The CDR3 DNA sequence: TGTGCCAGCAGAACGGGACAGGAAGACGGGGAGCTGTTTTTT. It yields the protein CASRTGQEDGELFF.

This chain links TRBV27 with TRBJ2-6, with D uncertain. V lost 8 bases, J lost 4 bases, and 6 bases lay in between. CDR1 is MNHEY and CDR2 is SMNVEV in the germline V gene (reference sequence). The CDR3 runs to 12 residues. The CDR3 here is CASGPGANVLTF. CDR3 nucleotide sequence: TGTGCCAGCGGCCCGGGGGCCAACGTCCTGACTTTC.

The chain links TRBV14 to TRBJ2-7; 9 bases map to TRBD1. Trimming removed 4 bases from V and 6 bases from J; junction bases left unmatched: 4. Germline V lookup: CDR1 SGHDN, CDR2 FVKESK. The CDR3 has 13 residues. The CDR3 DNA is TGTGCCAGCAGCCGATGGACAGGGGTCGAGCAGTACTTC. This sequence encodes CASSRWTGVEQYF.

This clonotype appeared a few times. The chain carries TRBV5-4 and TRBJ1-1; no reliable D call. Germline lookup yields CDR1 SGHNT and CDR2 YYREEE (reference sequence). This CDR3 spans 14 amino acids. V lost 0 bases and J 2 bases, leaving 8 bases between the germline ends. The CDR3 sequence: CASSLGGGNTEAFF. The CDR3 nucleotides read TGTGCCAGCAGCTTGGGGGGAGGCAACACTGAAGCTTTCTTT.

This chain joins TRBV7-9 and TRBJ2-7; D is unresolved. This CDR3 comprises 11 residues. Germline CDR1 and CDR2: SEHNR and FQNEAQ (reference sequence). V lost 4 bases to trimming and J lost 9 bases, with 10 bases between them. CDR3 protein: CASSWSDWQYF. CDR3 nucleotides: TGTGCCAGCAGCTGGTCTGATTGGCAGTACTTC.

J is TRBJ2-7 and V is TRBV15; 7 bases align to TRBD2. V shed 4 bases and J 4 bases; nucleotides not matched to a gene: 10. CDR1 is LNHNV, CDR2 YYDKDF, per germline (reference sequence). This CDR3 is 15 amino acids long. In DNA form, the CDR3 reads TGTGCCACCAGCATCACACCGGGGGGAGGATACGAGCAGTACTTC. Translating gives CATSITPGGGYEQYF.

This rearrangement joins TRBV19 to TRBJ2-1; 8 bases map to TRBD2. V shed 7 bases, J shed 11 bases, and the junction held 7 bases outside the gene matches. Germline loops: CDR1 LNHDA, CDR2 SQIVND (reference sequence). This CDR3 has 12 residues. The CDR3 DNA reads as TGTGCCAGTACTGCGGGAGGCGGTAAGCAGTTCTTC. This gives the protein CASTAGGGKQFF. Together with reference TRBV19 and TRBJ2-1, the CDR3 gives the full variable domain: DGGITQSPKYLFRKEGQNVTLSCEQNLNHDAMYWYRQDPGQGLRLIYYSQIVNDFQKGDIAEGYSVSREKKESFPLTVTSAQKNPTAFYLCASTAGGGKQFFGPGTRLTVL.